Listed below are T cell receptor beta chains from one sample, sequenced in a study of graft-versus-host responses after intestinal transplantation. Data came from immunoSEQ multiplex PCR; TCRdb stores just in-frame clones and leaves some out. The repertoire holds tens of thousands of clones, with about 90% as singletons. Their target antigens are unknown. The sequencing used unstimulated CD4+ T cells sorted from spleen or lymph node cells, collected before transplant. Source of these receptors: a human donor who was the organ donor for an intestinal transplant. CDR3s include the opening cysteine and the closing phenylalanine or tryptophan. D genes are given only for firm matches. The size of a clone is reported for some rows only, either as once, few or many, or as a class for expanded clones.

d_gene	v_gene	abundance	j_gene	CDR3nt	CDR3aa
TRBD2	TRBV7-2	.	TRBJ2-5	TGTGCCAGCAGCTTAGTTTACGGCGGGAGGGCCCTTTCGTATGAGACCCAGTACTTC	CASSLVYGGRALSYETQYF
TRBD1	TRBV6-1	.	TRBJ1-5	TGTGCCAGCAGCGCCCGACAGGGAACTCAGCCCCAGCATTTT	CASSARQGTQPQHF
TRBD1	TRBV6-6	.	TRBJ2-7	TGTGCCAGCAGTAGCGGGACAGGGAACGAGCAGTACTTC	CASSSGTGNEQYF
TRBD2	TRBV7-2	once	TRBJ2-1	TGTGCCAGCAGCGCCCGGACTAGCTACAATGAGCAGTTCTTC	CASSARTSYNEQFF
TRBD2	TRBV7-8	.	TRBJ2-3	TGTGCCAGCAGCTTACTGGGTCGGGAGGGTACCACAGATACGCAGTATTTT	CASSLLGREGTTDTQYF
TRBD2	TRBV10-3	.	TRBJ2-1	TGTGCCATCAGAGTACAACTAGCGGGACTTTACAATGAGCAGTTCTTC	CAIRVQLAGLYNEQFF
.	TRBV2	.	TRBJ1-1	TGTGCCAGCAAGAAGGGGTTTATGAACACTGAAGCTTTCTTT	CASKKGFMNTEAFF
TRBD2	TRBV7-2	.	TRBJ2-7	TGTGCCAGCAGAAAGACTAGCGTAGGGAATTACGAGCAGTACTTC	CASRKTSVGNYEQYF
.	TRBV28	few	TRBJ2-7	TGTGCCAGCAGTCTTTGGGGCAGCGAGCAGTACTTC	CASSLWGSEQYF
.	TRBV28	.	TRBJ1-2	TGTGCCAGCGGGGTCCCGACAGGACCTCCGGACTATGGCTACACCTTC	CASGVPTGPPDYGYTF
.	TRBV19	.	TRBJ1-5	TGTGCCAGTAGTATCGGGATTAATCAGCCCCAGCATTTT	CASSIGINQPQHF
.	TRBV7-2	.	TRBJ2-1	TGTGCCAGCAGCTTAGAGCCGGGAGAGAGGTTCTTC	CASSLEPGERFF
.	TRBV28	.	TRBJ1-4	TGTGCCAGCAGTTTATTTACCGGGGCAACTAATGAAAAACTGTTTTTT	CASSLFTGATNEKLFF
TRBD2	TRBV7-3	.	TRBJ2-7	TGTGCCAGCAGCCCCCAGCGGGGCAGCTCCTACGAGCAGTACTTC	CASSPQRGSSYEQYF
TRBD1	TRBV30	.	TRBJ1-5	TGTGCCTGCGCGGGACAGCTCAATCAGCCCCAGCATTTT	CACAGQLNQPQHF
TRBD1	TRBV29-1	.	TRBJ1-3	TGCAGCGTTGAGTGGGCCGGGACAGGCTCTGGAAACACCATATATTTT	CSVEWAGTGSGNTIYF
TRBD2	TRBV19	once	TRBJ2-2	TGTGCCAGTAGTTTTGGACTAGCGGAATTCACCGGGGAGCTGTTTTTT	CASSFGLAEFTGELFF
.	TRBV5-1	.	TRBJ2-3	TGCGCCAGCAGCTTGTTTTTGGCTAGTCAAGCAGATACGCAGTATTTT	CASSLFLASQADTQYF
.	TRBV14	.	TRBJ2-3	TGTGCCAGCAACCTTAGGGGCCAAGATACGCAGTATTTT	CASNLRGQDTQYF
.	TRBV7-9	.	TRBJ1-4	TGTGCCAGCAGCTCGGACAGAGTCGGGGAAAAACTGTTTTTT	CASSSDRVGEKLFF
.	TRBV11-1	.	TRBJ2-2	TGTGCCAGCAGCTCAGGCACAGTCACCGGGGAGCTGTTTTTT	CASSSGTVTGELFF
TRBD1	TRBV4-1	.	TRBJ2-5	TGCGCCAGCAGCCAGGGTACGACAGGGGGGAAGGGAGAGACCCAGTACTTC	CASSQGTTGGKGETQYF
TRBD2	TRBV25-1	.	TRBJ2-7	TGTGCCAGCAGTCCTCCCTTAGAGCGGGACTCCTACGAGCAGTACTTC	CASSPPLERDSYEQYF
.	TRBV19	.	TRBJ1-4	TGTGCCAGTAGGGAACGGGACGCCCGGCGGGGTGAAAAACTGTTTTTT	CASRERDARRGEKLFF
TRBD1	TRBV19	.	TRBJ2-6	TGTGCTTCGACAGGGGGCCTTGGTGGGGCCAACGTCCTGACTTTC	CASTGGLGGANVLTF
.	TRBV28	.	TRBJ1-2	TGTGCCAGCAGGACGGAGAACTATGGCTACACCTTC	CASRTENYGYTF
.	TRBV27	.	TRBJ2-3	TGTGCCAGCAGTTTTAGCGTGGCAGCCAGAGATACGCAGTATTTT	CASSFSVAARDTQYF
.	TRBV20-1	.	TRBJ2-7	TGCAGTACGGGACTCCTCTACGAGCAGTACTTC	CSTGLLYEQYF
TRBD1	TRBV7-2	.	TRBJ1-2	TGTGCCAGCAGCTTAGTGGGCAGGGGGCTTTACGGCTACACCTTC	CASSLVGRGLYGYTF
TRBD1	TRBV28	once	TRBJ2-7	TGTGCCAGCAGTTTTTCCGCAGGGGGCCTGTACGAGCAGTACTTC	CASSFSAGGLYEQYF
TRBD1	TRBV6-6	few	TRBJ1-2	TGTGCCGCTGCCGGGACAGACCTTAGAGGTGGCTACACCTTC	CAAAGTDLRGGYTF
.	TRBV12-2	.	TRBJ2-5	TGTGCAAGTCGCTCCACCTCCGGGACAGCAAAAGAGACCCAGTACTTC	CASRSTSGTAKETQYF
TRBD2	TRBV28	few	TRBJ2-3	TGTGCCAGCAGTTTATTGGGACTAGCGGGATCAACAGATACGCAGTATTTT	CASSLLGLAGSTDTQYF
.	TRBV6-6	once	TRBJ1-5	TGTGCCAGCAGTTACCAGGGGAAGGACAATCAGCCCCAGCATTTT	CASSYQGKDNQPQHF
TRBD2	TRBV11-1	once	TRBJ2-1	TGTGCCAGCAGCTTAAGGGCCGGGACTAGCGGGTACAATGAGCAGTTCTTC	CASSLRAGTSGYNEQFF
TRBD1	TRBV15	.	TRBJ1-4	TGTGCCACCAGTCCGGGACAGGCCTCTAATGAAAAACTGTTTTTT	CATSPGQASNEKLFF
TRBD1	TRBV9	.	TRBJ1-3	TGTGCCAGCAGCGGAAACAGGGGCGGAAACACCATATATTTT	CASSGNRGGNTIYF
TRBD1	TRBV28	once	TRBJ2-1	TGTGCCAGCAGTTCCGGGACAGGGGGCGCCCGGAATGAGCAGTTCTTC	CASSSGTGGARNEQFF
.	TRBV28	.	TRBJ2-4	TGTGCCAGCAAGACAGCTCAAGCCAAAAACATTCAGTACTTC	CASKTAQAKNIQYF
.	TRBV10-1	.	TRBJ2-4	TGCGCCAACCCTTCGACAGTAGCCAAAAACATTCAGTACTTC	CANPSTVAKNIQYF
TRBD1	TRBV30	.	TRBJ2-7	TGTGCCTGGAGTCGACAGGGCGACGAGCAGTACTTC	CAWSRQGDEQYF
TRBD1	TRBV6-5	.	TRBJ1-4	TGTGCCAGCAGTTACTCGCCGACAGGGAGTGAAAAACTGTTTTTT	CASSYSPTGSEKLFF
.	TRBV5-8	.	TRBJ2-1	TGTGCCAGCAGCTTAGATTGGGTAGCGGAGAGCTCCTACAATGAGCAGTTCTTC	CASSLDWVAESSYNEQFF
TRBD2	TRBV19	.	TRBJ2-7	TGTGCCAGTAGGACGACTAGCGCTGGTAGCTACGAGCAGTACTTC	CASRTTSAGSYEQYF
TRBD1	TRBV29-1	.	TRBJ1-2	TGCAGCGTTCAGGGGGCCGCCGGCTACACCTTC	CSVQGAAGYTF
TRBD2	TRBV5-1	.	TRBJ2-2	TGCGCCAGCAGCCAGCGGGAGTATACGAACACCGGGGAGCTGTTTTTT	CASSQREYTNTGELFF
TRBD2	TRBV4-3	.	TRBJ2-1	TGCGCCAGCAGCCAAGATGCCCGACTAGCGGGACTCTACAATGAGCAGTTCTTC	CASSQDARLAGLYNEQFF
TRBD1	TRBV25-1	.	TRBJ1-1	TGTGCCAGCGCCAGACAGGGTGTGACTTTCTTT	CASARQGVTFF
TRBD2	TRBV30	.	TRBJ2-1	TGTGCCTGGAGTAAACTAGCGGATTACAATGAGCAGTTCTTC	CAWSKLADYNEQFF
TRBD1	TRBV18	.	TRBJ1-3	TGTGCCAGCTCACCAGGGGCGACAGGGACTGGAAACACCATATATTTT	CASSPGATGTGNTIYF